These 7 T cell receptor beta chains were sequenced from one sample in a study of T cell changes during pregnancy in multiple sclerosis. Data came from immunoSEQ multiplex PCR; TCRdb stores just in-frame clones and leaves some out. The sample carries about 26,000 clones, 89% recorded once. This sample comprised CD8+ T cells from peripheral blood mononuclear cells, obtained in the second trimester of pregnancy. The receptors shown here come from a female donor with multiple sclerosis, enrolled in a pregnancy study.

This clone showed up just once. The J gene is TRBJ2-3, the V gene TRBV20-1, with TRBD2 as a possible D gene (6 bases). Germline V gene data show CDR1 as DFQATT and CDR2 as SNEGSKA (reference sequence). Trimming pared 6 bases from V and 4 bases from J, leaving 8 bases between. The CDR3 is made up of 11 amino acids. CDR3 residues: CSATSADTQYF. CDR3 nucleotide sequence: TGCAGTGCGACTAGTGCAGATACGCAGTATTTT.

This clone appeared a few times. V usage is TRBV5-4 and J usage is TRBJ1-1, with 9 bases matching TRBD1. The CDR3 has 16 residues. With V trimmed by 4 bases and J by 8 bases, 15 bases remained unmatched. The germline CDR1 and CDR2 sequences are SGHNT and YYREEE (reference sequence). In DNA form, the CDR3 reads TGTGCCAGCAGCACCCCGGGACAGGGACTGTTTGACGAAGCTTTCTTT. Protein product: CASSTPGQGLFDEAFF.

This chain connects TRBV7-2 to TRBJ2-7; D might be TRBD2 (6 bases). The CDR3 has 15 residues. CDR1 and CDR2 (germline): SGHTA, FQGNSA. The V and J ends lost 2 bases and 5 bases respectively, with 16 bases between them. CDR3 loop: CASSLKGLALHEQYF. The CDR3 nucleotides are TGTGCCAGCAGCTTAAAAGGGCTAGCGCTCCACGAGCAGTACTTC. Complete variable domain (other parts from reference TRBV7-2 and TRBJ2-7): GAGVSQSPSNKVTEKGKDVELRCDPISGHTALYWYRQSLGQGLEFLIYFQGNSAPDKSGLPSDRFSAERTGGSVSTLTIQRTQQEDSAVYLCASSLKGLALHEQYFGPGTRLTVT.

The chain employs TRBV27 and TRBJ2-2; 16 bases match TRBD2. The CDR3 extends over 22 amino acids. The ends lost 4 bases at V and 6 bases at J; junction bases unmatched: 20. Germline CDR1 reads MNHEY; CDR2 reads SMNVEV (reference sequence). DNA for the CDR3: TGTGCCAGCAGTTCGACCTCGGGACTAGCGGGAGGGGCCCTCGCCGCGGCCGGGGAGCTGTTTTTT. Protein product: CASSSTSGLAGGALAAAGELFF.

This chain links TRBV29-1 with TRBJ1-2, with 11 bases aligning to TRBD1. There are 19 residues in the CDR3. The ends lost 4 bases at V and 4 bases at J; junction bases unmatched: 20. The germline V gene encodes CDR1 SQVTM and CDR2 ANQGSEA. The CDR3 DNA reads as TGCAGCGTTGGAGTTCTTCCGGGGGACAGGGGGACTTGGAGCTATGGCTACACCTTC. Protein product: CSVGVLPGDRGTWSYGYTF.

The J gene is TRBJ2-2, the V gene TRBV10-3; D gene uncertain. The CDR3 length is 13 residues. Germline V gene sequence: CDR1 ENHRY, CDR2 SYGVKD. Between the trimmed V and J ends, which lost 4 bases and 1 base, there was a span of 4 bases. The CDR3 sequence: CAISAVNTGELFF. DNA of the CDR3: TGTGCCATCAGTGCAGTGAACACCGGGGAGCTGTTTTTT.

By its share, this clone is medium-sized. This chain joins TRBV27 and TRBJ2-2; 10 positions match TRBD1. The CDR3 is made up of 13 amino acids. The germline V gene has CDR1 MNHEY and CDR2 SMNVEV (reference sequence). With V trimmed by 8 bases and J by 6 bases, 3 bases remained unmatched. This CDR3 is CASEGQGAGELFF. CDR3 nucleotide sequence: TGTGCCAGCGAAGGACAGGGGGCCGGGGAGCTGTTTTTT.